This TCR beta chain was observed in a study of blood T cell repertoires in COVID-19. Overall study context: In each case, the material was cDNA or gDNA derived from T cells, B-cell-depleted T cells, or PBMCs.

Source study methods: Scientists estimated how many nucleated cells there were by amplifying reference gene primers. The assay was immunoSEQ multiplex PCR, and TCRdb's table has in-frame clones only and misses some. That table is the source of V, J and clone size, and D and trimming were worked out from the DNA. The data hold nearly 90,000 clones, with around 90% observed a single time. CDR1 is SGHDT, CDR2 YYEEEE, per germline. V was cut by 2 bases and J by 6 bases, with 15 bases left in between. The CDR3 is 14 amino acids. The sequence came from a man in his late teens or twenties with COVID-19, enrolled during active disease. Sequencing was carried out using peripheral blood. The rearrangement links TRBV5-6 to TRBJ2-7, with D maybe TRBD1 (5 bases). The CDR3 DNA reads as TGTGCCAGCAGCTTAGCAGGGTCGGTCTTCGAGCAGTACTTC. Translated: CASSLAGSVFEQYF.